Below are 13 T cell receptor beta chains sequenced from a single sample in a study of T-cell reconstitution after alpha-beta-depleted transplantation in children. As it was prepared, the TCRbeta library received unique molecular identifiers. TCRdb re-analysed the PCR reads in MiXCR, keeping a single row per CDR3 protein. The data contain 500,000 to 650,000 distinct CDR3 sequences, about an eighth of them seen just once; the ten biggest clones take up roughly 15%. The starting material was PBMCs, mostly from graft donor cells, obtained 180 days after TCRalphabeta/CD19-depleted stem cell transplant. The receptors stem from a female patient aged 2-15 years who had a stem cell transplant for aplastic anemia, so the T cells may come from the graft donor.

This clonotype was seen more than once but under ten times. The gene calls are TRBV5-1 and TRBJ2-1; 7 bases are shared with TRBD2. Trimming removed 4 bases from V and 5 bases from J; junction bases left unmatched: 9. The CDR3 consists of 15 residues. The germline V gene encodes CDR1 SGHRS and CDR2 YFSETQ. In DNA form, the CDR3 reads TGCGCCAGCAGCCGGAGGGAGGGCCAGGACAATGAGCAGTTCTTC. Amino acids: CASSRREGQDNEQFF.

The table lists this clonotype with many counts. This chain's CDR3 is CASSYGEGQGLVEAFF. CDR3 DNA: TGTGCCAGCAGCTACGGGGAAGGACAGGGGTTAGTTGAAGCTTTCTTT. J is TRBJ1-1 and V is TRBV5-4, with 9 bases that match TRBD1. This CDR3 region has 16 residues. Germline CDR1 reads SGHNT; CDR2 reads YYREEE (reference sequence). V was clipped by 3 bases and J by 7 bases; unmatched bases: 13.

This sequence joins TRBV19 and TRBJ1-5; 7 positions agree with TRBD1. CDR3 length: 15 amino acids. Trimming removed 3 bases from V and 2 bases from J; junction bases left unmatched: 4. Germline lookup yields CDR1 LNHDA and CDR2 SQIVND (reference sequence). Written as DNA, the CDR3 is TGTGCCAGTAGTATTGGAGGGGGCGGCAATCAGCCCCAGCATTTT. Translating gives CASSIGGGGNQPQHF.

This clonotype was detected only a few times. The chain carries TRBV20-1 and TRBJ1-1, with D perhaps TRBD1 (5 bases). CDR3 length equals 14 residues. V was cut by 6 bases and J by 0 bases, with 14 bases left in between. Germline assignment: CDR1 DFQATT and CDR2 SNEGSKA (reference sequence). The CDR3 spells CSAATGAMNTEAFF. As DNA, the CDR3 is TGCAGTGCGGCTACAGGCGCGATGAACACTGAAGCTTTCTTT.

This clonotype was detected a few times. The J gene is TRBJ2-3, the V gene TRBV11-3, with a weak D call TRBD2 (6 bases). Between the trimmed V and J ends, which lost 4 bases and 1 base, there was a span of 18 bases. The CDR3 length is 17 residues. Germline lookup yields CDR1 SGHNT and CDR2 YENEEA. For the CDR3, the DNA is TGTGCCAGCAGCTCCGTGGTAGGCTGGAGGGGCACAGATACGCAGTATTTT. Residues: CASSSVVGWRGTDTQYF.

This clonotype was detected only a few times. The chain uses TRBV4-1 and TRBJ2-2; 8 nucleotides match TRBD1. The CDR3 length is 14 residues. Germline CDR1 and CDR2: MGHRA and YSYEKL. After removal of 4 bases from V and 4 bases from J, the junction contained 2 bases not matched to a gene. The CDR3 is CASSRDRTTGELFF. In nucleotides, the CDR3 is TGCGCCAGCAGCCGGGACAGGACCACCGGGGAGCTGTTTTTT.

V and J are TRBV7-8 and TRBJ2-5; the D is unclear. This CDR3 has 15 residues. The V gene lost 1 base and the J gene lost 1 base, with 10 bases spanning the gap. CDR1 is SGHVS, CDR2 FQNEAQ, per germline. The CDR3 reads CASSLGRGSQETQYF. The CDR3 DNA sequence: TGTGCCAGCAGCTTAGGACGAGGTTCCCAAGAGACCCAGTACTTC.

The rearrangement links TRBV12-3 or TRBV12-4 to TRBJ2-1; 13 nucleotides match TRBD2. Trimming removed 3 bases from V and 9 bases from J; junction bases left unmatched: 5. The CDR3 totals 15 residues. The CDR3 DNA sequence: TGTGCCAGCAGTTTTGGACTAGCGGGAGCTAGTGAGCAGTTCTTC. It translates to CASSFGLAGASEQFF.

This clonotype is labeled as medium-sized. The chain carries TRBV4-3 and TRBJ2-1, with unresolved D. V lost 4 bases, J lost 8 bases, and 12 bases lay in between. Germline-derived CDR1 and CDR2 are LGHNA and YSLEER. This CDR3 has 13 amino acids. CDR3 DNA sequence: TGCGCCAGCAGCCCAGACCCAGAGGATGAGCAGTTCTTC. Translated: CASSPDPEDEQFF.

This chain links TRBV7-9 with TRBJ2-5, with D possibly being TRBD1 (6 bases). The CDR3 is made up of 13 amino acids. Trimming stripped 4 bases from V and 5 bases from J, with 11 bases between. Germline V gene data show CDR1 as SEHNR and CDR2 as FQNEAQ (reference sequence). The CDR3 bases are TGTGCCAGCAGCTCAGGGGTAACGGAGACCCAGTACTTC. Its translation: CASSSGVTETQYF.

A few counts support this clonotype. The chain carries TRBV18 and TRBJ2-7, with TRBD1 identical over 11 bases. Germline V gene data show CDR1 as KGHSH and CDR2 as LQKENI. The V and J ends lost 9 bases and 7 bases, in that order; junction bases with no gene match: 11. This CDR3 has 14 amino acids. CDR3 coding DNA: TGTGCCAGACCTCCCCGGGACAGGGGGGTTGAGCAGTACTTC. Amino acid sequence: CARPPRDRGVEQYF. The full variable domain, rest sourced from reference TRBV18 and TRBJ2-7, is NAGVMQNPRHLVRRRGQEARLRCSPMKGHSHVYWYRQLPEEGLKFMVYLQKENIIDESGMPKERFSAEFPKEGPSILRIQQVVRGDSAAYFCARPPRDRGVEQYFGPGTRLTVT.

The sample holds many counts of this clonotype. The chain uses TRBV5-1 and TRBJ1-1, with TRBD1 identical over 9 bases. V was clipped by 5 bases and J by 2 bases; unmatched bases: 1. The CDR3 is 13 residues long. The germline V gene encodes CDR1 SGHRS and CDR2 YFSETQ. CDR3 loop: CASRQGANTEAFF. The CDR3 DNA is TGCGCCAGCAGACAGGGGGCAAACACTGAAGCTTTCTTT.

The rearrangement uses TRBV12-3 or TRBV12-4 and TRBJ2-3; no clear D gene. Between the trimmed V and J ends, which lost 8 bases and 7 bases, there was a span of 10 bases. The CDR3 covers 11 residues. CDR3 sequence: CASVLVNTQYF. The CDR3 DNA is TGTGCCAGCGTTCTGGTCAATACGCAGTATTTT.